This section outlines one TCR beta chain sequence together with its context. Its antigen remains unknown. The patients, who ranged from 18 to 65 in age, presented with newly diagnosed hyperthyroidism lasting under 2 months. It was uncontrolled infection, other autoimmune disease, pregnancy or lactation that excluded patients. Together with thyroid ultrasound, orbital computed tomography, serum thyroxine and TRAb, clinical symptoms were used for diagnoses. The source of the sample is a study of T cells in Graves' hyperthyroidism and ophthalmopathy. Study-wide results and caveats: Model output signaled ophthalmopathy a median 6.5 months ahead of onset.

TCR beta CDR3 regions were amplified from RNA transcripts. The primer set for the first-round RT-PCR of the TCR CDR3 was HTBI. TCRdb processed the multiplex PCR reads anew with MiXCR; each CDR3 protein has one entry. Among 560,000 or so distinct CDR3 sequences, 46% were seen once, and the ten largest hold 8.2%. The CDR3 has 16 amino acids. Trimming cost V 5 bases and J 7 bases; bases outside gene matches: 12. Germline V CDR1 and CDR2: SGHTA, FQGNSA. This TCR came from a woman aged 18-30 years with Graves' hyperthyroidism. This chain joins TRBV7-2 and TRBJ2-7; 12 bases line up with TRBD2. The source material was peripheral blood or thyroid tissue (not recorded which). In DNA, the CDR3 is TGTGCCAGCAGCGCAGGGCTAGCGGGAGGGCCGGAAGAGCAGTACTTC. This translates into CASSAGLAGGPEEQYF. The whole variable domain, remainder taken from reference TRBV7-2 and TRBJ2-7, is GAGVSQSPSNKVTEKGKDVELRCDPISGHTALYWYRQSLGQGLEFLIYFQGNSAPDKSGLPSDRFSAERTGGSVSTLTIQRTQQEDSAVYLCASSAGLAGGPEEQYFGPGTRLTVT.